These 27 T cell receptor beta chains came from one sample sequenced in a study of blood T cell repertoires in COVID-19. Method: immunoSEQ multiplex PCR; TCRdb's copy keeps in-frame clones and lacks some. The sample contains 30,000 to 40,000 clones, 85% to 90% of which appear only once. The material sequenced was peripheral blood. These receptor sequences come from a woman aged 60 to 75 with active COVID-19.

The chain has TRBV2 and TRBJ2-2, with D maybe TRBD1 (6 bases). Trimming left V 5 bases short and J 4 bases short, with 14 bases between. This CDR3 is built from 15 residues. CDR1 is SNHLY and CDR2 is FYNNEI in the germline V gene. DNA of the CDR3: TGTGCCAGCAGTCCCAGGACAGCCCTCACCGGGGAGCTGTTTTTT. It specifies CASSPRTALTGELFF.

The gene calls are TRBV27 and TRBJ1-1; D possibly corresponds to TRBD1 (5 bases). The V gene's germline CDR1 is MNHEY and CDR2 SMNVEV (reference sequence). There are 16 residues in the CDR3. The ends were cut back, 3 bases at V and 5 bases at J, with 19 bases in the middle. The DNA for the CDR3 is TGTGCCAGCAGTTTTAGGGTCAGGCGGGGGAAGACTGAAGCTTTCTTT. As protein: CASSFRVRRGKTEAFF.

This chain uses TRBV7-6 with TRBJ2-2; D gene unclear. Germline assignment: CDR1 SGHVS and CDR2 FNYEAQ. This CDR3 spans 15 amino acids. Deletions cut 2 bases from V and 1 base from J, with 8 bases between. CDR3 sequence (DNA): TGTGCCAGCAGCTTATATTACAGGAACACCGGGGAGCTGTTTTTT. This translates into CASSLYYRNTGELFF.

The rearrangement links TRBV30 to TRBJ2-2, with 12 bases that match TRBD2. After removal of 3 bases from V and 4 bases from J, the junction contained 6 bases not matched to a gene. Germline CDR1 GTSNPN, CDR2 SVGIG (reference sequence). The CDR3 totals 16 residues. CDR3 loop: CAWSRGLAGFTGELFF. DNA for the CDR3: TGTGCCTGGAGCCGCGGACTAGCGGGATTCACCGGGGAGCTGTTTTTT.

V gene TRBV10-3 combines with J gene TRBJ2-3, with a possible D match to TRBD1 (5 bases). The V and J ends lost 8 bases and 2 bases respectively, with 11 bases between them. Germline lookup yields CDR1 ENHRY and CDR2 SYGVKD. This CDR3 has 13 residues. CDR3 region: CAIGQINTDTQYF. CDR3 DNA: TGTGCCATCGGACAAATTAACACAGATACGCAGTATTTT.

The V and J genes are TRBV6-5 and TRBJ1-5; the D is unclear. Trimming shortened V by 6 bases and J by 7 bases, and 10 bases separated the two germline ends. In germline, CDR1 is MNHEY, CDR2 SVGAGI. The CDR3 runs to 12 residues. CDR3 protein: CASRLPVQPQHF. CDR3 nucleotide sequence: TGTGCCAGCAGGTTGCCAGTCCAGCCCCAGCATTTT.

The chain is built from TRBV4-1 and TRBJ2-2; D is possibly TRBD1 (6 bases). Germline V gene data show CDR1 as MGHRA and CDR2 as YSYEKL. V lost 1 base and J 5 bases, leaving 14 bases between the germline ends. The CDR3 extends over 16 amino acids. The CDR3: CASSQALGRGTGELFF. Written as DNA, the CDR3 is TGCGCCAGCAGCCAAGCGTTAGGCAGGGGTACCGGGGAGCTGTTTTTT.

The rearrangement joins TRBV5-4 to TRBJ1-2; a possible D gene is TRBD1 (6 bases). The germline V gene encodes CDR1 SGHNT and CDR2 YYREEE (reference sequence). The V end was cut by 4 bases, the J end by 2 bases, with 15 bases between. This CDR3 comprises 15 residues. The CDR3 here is CASSPRGTPNYGYTF. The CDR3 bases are TGTGCCAGCAGCCCCAGAGGGACACCCAACTATGGCTACACCTTC.

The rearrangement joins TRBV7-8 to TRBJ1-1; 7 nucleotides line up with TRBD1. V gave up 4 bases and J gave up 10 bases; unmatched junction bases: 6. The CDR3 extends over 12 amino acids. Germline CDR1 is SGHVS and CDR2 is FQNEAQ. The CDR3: CASSSDRVGAFF. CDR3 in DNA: TGTGCCAGCAGCTCCGACAGGGTAGGAGCTTTCTTT. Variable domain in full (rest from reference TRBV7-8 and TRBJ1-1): GAGVSQSPRYKVAKRGQDVALRCDPISGHVSLFWYQQALGQGPEFLTYFQNEAQLDKSGLPSDRFFAERPEGSVSTLKIQRTQQEDSAVYLCASSSDRVGAFFGQGTRLTVV.

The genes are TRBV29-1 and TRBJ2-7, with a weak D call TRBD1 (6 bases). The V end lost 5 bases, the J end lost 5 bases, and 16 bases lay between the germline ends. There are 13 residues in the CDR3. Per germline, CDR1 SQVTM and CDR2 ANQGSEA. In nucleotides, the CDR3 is TGCAGCGTTCAAAGCAGGGGATCGGACGAGCAGTACTTC. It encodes CSVQSRGSDEQYF.

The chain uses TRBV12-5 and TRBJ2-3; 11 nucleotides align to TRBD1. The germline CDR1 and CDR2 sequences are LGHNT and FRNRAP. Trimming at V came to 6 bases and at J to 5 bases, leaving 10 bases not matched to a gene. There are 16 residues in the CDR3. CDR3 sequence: CASGLGTGGLGDTQYF. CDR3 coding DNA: TGTGCTAGTGGCCTGGGGACAGGGGGATTGGGAGATACGCAGTATTTT.

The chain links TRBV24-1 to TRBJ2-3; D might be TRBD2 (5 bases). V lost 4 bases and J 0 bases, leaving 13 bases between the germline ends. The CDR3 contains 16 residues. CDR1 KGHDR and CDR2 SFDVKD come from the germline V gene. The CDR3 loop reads CATSEGLASSTDTQYF. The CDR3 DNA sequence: TGTGCCACCAGTGAGGGTCTAGCCTCTAGCACAGATACGCAGTATTTT.

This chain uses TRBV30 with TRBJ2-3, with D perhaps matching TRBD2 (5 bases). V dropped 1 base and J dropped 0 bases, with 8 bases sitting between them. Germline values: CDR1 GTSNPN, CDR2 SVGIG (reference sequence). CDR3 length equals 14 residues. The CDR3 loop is CAWSGVASTDTQYF. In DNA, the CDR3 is TGTGCCTGGAGTGGGGTAGCGAGCACAGATACGCAGTATTTT.

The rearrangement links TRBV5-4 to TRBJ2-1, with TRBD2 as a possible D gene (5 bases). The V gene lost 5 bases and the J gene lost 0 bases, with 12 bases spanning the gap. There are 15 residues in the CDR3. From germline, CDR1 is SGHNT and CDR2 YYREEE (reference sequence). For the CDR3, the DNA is TGTGCCAGCAGAAAGAGCGGAAGCTCCTACAATGAGCAGTTCTTC. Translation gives CASRKSGSSYNEQFF. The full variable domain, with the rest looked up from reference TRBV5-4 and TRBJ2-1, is ETGVTQSPTHLIKTRGQQVTLRCSSQSGHNTVSWYQQALGQGPQFIFQYYREEENGRGNFPPRFSGLQFPNYSSELNVNALELDDSALYLCASRKSGSSYNEQFFGPGTRLTVL.

The DNA of the CDR3 is TGTGCCAGCAGCCAAGTGGGACTAGCGGGGATGGGAACAGATACGCAGTATTTT. Encoded protein: CASSQVGLAGMGTDTQYF. V usage is TRBV3-1 (or the pseudogene TRBV3-2) and J usage is TRBJ2-3; 13 bases fit TRBD2. The germline V gene encodes CDR1 LGHDT and CDR2 YNNKEL (reference sequence). This CDR3 is built from 18 residues. Trimming at V came to 1 base and at J to 3 bases, leaving 7 bases not matched to a gene.

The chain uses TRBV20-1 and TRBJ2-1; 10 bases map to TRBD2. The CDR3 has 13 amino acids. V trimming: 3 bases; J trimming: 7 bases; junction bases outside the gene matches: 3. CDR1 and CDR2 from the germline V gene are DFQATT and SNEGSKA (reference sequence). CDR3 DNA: TGCAGTGCTAGTAAGCGGGGGGGGAATGAGCAGTTCTTC. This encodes CSASKRGGNEQFF.

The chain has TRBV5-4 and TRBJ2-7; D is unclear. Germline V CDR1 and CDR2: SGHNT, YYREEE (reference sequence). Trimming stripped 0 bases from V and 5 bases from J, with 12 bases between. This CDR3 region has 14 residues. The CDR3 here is CASSLAGSQDEQYF. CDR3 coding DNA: TGTGCCAGCAGCTTGGCTGGGTCTCAGGACGAGCAGTACTTC. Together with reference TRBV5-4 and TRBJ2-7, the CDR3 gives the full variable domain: ETGVTQSPTHLIKTRGQQVTLRCSSQSGHNTVSWYQQALGQGPQFIFQYYREEENGRGNFPPRFSGLQFPNYSSELNVNALELDDSALYLCASSLAGSQDEQYFGPGTRLTVT.

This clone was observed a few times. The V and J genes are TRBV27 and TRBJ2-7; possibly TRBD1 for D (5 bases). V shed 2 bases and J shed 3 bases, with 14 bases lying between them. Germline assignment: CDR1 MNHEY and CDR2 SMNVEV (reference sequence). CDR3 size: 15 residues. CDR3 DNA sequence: TGTGCCAGCAGTTTACGGCCAGGGTTGGGCTACGAGCAGTACTTC. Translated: CASSLRPGLGYEQYF.

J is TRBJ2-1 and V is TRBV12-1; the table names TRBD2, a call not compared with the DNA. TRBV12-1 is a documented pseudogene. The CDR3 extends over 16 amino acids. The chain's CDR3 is CASSFATRGTYNEQFF. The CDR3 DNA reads TGTGCCAGCAGCTTTGCAACTAGAGGCACCTACAATGAGCAGTTCTTC.

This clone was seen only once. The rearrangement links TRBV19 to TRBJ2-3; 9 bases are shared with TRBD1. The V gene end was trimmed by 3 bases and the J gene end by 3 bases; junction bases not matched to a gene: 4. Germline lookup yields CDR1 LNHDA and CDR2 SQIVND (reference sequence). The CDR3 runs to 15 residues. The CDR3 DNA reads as TGTGCCAGTAGTATGGGACAGGGTCTGACAGATACGCAGTATTTT. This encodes CASSMGQGLTDTQYF.

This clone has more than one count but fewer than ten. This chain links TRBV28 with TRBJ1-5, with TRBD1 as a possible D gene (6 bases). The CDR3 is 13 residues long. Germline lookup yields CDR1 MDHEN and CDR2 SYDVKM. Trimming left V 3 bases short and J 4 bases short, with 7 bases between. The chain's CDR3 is CASSFDRNQPQHF. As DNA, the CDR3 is TGTGCCAGCAGTTTCGACAGGAATCAGCCCCAGCATTTT. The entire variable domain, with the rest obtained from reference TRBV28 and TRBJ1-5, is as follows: DVKVTQSSRYLVKRTGEKVFLECVQDMDHENMFWYRQDPGLGLRLIYFSYDVKMKEKGDIPEGYSVSREKKERFSLILESASTNQTSMYLCASSFDRNQPQHFGDGTRLSIL.

CDR3 DNA: TGTGCCAGCAGTTTGGCGGGGTTTGGCGGCTACACCTTC. Its translation: CASSLAGFGGYTF. This rearrangement joins TRBV28 to TRBJ1-2; no firm D call. Germline CDR1 MDHEN, CDR2 SYDVKM. This CDR3 contains 13 residues. V was cut by 3 bases and J by 8 bases, with 13 bases left in between.

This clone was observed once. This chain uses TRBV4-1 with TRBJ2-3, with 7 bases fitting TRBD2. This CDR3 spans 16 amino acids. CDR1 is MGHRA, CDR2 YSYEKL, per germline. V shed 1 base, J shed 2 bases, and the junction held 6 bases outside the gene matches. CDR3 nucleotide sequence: TGCGCCAGCAGCCAAGGGGCTAGCGGCCTCACAGATACGCAGTATTTT. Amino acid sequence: CASSQGASGLTDTQYF.

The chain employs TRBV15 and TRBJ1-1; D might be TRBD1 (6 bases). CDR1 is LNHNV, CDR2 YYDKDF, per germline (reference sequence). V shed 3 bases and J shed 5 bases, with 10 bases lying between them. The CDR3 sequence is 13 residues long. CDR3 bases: TGTGCCACCAGCAGGGGGAGGGGGACTGAAGCTTTCTTT. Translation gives CATSRGRGTEAFF.

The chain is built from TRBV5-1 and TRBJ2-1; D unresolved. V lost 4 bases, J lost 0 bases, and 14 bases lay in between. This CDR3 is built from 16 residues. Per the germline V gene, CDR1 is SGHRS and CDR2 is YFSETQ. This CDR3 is CASSIDPASSYNEQFF. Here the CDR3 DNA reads TGCGCCAGCAGCATAGATCCAGCGAGCTCCTACAATGAGCAGTTCTTC.

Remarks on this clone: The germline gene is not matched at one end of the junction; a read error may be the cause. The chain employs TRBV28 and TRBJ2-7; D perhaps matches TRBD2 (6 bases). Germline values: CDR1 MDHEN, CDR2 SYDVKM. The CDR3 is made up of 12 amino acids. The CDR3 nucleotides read TGTGCCAGCAGTTTGCCGGGACTTAGCGCTCGCTTC. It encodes CASSLPGLSARF.

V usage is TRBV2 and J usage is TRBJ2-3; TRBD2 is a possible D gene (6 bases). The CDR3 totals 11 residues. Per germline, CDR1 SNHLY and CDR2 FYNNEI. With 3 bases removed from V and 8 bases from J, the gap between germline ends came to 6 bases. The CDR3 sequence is CASSEGGTQYF. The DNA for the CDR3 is TGTGCCAGCAGTGAGGGGGGTACGCAGTATTTT.